Presented here are 6 T cell receptor beta chains from one specimen sequenced in a study of blood T cell repertoires in COVID-19. The assay was immunoSEQ multiplex PCR, and TCRdb's table has in-frame clones only and misses some. The sample has roughly 240,000 clones, over 65% seen once. Sequenced sample: peripheral blood. These receptors came from a man in his fifties or sixties who had recovered from COVID-19.

This chain links TRBV3-1 (or the pseudogene TRBV3-2) with TRBJ1-4; D ambiguous. The ends were cut back, 0 bases at V and 5 bases at J, with 7 bases in the middle. The germline gives CDR1 LGHDT, CDR2 YNNKEL (reference sequence). The CDR3 runs to 14 residues. The CDR3: CASSQDYRNEKLFF. The CDR3 DNA reads as TGTGCCAGCAGCCAAGATTACAGAAATGAAAAACTGTTTTTT.

The chain combines TRBV29-1 with TRBJ1-2; 7 bases align to TRBD1. Germline V gives CDR1 SQVTM, CDR2 ANQGSEA. The CDR3 length is 13 residues. V trimming: 6 bases; J trimming: 0 bases; junction bases outside the gene matches: 4. The chain's CDR3 is CSVAGTANYGYTF. The DNA of the CDR3 is TGCAGCGTAGCTGGGACAGCTAACTATGGCTACACCTTC.

The chain joins TRBV7-8 to TRBJ1-4; 9 bases line up with TRBD1. This CDR3 region has 15 residues. The junction had 5 bases not matched to a gene; V was cut back by 0 bases and J by 9 bases. Looked up from germline, CDR1 is SGHVS and CDR2 is FQNEAQ. Here the CDR3 reads CASSLARTGAQKLFF. The DNA of the CDR3 is TGTGCCAGCAGCTTAGCCCGGACAGGGGCCCAAAAACTGTTTTTT.

The chain joins TRBV11-3 to TRBJ2-3; possibly TRBD2 for D (6 bases). CDR3 size: 15 residues. V was trimmed by 4 bases and J by 1 base, leaving 12 bases between them. In germline, CDR1 is SGHNT, CDR2 YENEEA. For the CDR3, the DNA is TGTGCCAGCAGCTCCCGGGGCGGGGGCACAGATACGCAGTATTTT. Amino acids: CASSSRGGGTDTQYF.

This clone occurred once. The rearrangement uses TRBV27 and TRBJ2-7, with 8 bases lining up with TRBD1. V gave up 5 bases and J gave up 7 bases; unmatched junction bases: 10. CDR1 is MNHEY, CDR2 SMNVEV, per germline (reference sequence). The CDR3 is made up of 14 amino acids. The CDR3 sequence: CASSRPDRVSEQYF. For the CDR3, the DNA is TGTGCCAGCAGTCGGCCGGACAGGGTTAGTGAGCAGTACTTC.

V is TRBV29-1 and J is TRBJ1-1; TRBD1 agrees at 7 bases. This CDR3 has 15 amino acids. With 3 bases clipped from V and 3 bases from J, the junction kept 10 bases outside the gene matches. Germline V gene sequence: CDR1 SQVTM, CDR2 ANQGSEA. The CDR3 DNA reads as TGCAGCGTTGAGGTGGTGACAGGGCTAGACACTGAAGCTTTCTTT. Protein product: CSVEVVTGLDTEAFF.